This T cell receptor beta chain was sequenced for a study of technical replicates of blood from a handful of donors. Trimming removed 6 bases from V and 4 bases from J; junction bases left unmatched: 9. This CDR3 contains 14 residues. Germline lookup yields CDR1 GTSNPN and CDR2 SVGIG (reference sequence). Using immunoSEQ multiplex PCR, the repertoire was profiled, and TCRdb retains in-frame clones only, with some absent. The top ten hold about 0.31% of the sample, which has more than 80,000 clones, around 96% seen once. This sequence was found in a human donor in good health. The sequencing input was T cells isolated from PBMCs. This rearrangement joins TRBV30 to TRBJ2-7; 10 positions match TRBD2. CDR3 protein: CACKSGRASYEQYF. CDR3 DNA: TGTGCCTGTAAGAGCGGGAGGGCTAGTTACGAGCAGTACTTC.